Shown below are 22 T cell receptor beta chains from a single sample sequenced in a study of CD8 T cells in Susac syndrome. It was with random hexamers that roughly 0.45 to 1 ug RNA was reverse transcribed. MiXCR, run by TCRdb on the immunoSEQ multiplex PCR reads, gives a single entry per CDR3 protein. The repertoire holds 300,000 to 350,000 distinct CDR3 sequences, with 90% to 95% as singletons. Sequences were obtained from CD4+ T cells from PBMCs. Every receptor here comes from a human donor with multiple sclerosis.

This clonotype was recorded a few times. The V call is TRBV19, the J call TRBJ2-3, with D hard to call. V lost 6 bases and J lost 1, with 11 bases in between. CDR3 length equals 14 residues. CDR1 is LNHDA and CDR2 is SQIVND in the germline V gene (reference sequence). Here the CDR3 reads CASSPGHGTDTQYF. CDR3 nucleotides: TGTGCCAGTAGCCCCGGGCACGGCACAGATACGCAGTATTTT.

The genes are TRBV2 and TRBJ1-4; D is possibly TRBD1 (5 bases). V shed 11 bases and J shed 7 bases, with 23 bases lying between them. Germline assignment: CDR1 SNHLY and CDR2 FYNNEI. This CDR3 has 15 amino acids. The CDR3, as DNA: TGTGCCGTCGGTACTATCGGCAGGGCGGGTGAAAAACTGTTTTTT. Translated, it gives CAVGTIGRAGEKLFF.

The genes are TRBV30 and TRBJ1-6; possible D gene TRBD1, 6 bases. This CDR3 contains 15 residues. With 4 bases removed from V and 5 bases from J, the gap between germline ends came to 15 bases. Germline-derived CDR1 and CDR2 are GTSNPN and SVGIG (reference sequence). CDR3 sequence (DNA): TGTGCCTGGAATGGGGGGGGCCTGAATAATTCACCCCTCCACTTT. As protein: CAWNGGGLNNSPLHF.

The CDR3 DNA is TGTGCCAGCAGCCCCGACGCATCCGGAAATCAGCCCCAGCATTTT. It translates to CASSPDASGNQPQHF. V is TRBV9 and J is TRBJ1-5; D gene uncertain. Trimming cost V 4 bases and J 4 bases, with 15 bases left between them. Germline V gene sequence: CDR1 SGDLS, CDR2 YYNGEE. The CDR3 length is 15 residues.

The genes are TRBV18 and TRBJ2-1, with a tentative D call TRBD1 (6 bases). The CDR3 has 13 amino acids. Germline V gives CDR1 KGHSH, CDR2 LQKENI. Trimming removed 1 base at V and 7 bases at J, with 8 bases between. CDR3 region: CASSPLTGNEQFF. The CDR3 coding sequence is TGTGCCAGCTCACCACTAACAGGGAATGAGCAGTTCTTC.

The chain employs TRBV18 and TRBJ2-1; 10 nucleotides align to TRBD2. J lost 0 bases, V lost 1 base, and 12 bases had no gene match. Germline CDR1 and CDR2: KGHSH and LQKENI. CDR3 length: 20 residues. CDR3 in DNA: TGTGCCAGCTCACCACGGCGGATAGCGGGGGGCACCAACTCCTACAATGAGCAGTTCTTC. It translates to CASSPRRIAGGTNSYNEQFF.

The rearrangement links TRBV19 to TRBJ1-2, with D possibly matching TRBD1 (6 bases). Trimming shortened V by 7 bases and J by 4 bases, and 19 bases separated the two germline ends. In germline, CDR1 is LNHDA, CDR2 SQIVND (reference sequence). There are 15 residues in the CDR3. The CDR3 sequence: CASMGRGRKVYGYTF. For the CDR3, the DNA is TGTGCCAGTATGGGCAGGGGAAGGAAGGTCTATGGCTACACCTTC.

The chain recombines TRBV24-1 with TRBJ2-3; a possible D gene is TRBD2 (6 bases). Trimming left V 10 bases short and J 2 bases short, with 9 bases between. Germline CDR1 is KGHDR and CDR2 is SFDVKD. The CDR3 has 12 residues. In DNA, the CDR3 is TGTGCCACGCGGGACGCCACAGATACGCAGTATTTT. Translation gives CATRDATDTQYF.

V is TRBV15 and J is TRBJ2-3; maybe TRBD1 (5 bases). The V end lost 1 base, the J end lost 0 bases, and 8 bases lay between the germline ends. The CDR3 spans 15 residues. Germline CDR1 LNHNV, CDR2 YYDKDF (reference sequence). The CDR3 DNA follows: TGTGCCACCAGCAGAGGTAGACAGAGCACAGATACGCAGTATTTT. This encodes CATSRGRQSTDTQYF.

This clonotype was seen only once. The rearrangement uses TRBV15 and TRBJ2-3; the D call may be TRBD1 or TRBD2 (5 bases each). Germline CDR1 LNHNV, CDR2 YYDKDF (reference sequence). V was trimmed by 5 bases and J by 1 base, leaving 19 bases between them. The CDR3 loop spans 17 amino acids. CDR3 in amino acids: CATSGVPRGPGTDTQYF. The CDR3 DNA reads as TGTGCCACCAGCGGAGTCCCCCGGGGACCAGGCACAGATACGCAGTATTTT.

The rearrangement uses TRBV19 and TRBJ1-1, with 8 bases matching TRBD1. CDR1 and CDR2 (germline): LNHDA, SQIVND (reference sequence). V shed 5 bases and J 4 bases; nucleotides not matched to a gene: 12. The CDR3 has 16 amino acids. The CDR3 region is CASSRGQALVGTEAFF. The CDR3 DNA sequence: TGTGCCAGTAGTCGGGGACAGGCCCTCGTCGGCACTGAAGCTTTCTTT.

The chain joins TRBV11-1 to TRBJ2-7; no clear D. This CDR3 spans 14 amino acids. V was trimmed by 1 base and J by 3 bases, leaving 10 bases between them. CDR1 is SGHAT, CDR2 FQDESV, per germline (reference sequence). CDR3 nucleotides: TGTGCCAGCAGCTTAGGTTTGCTAGACTACGAGCAGTACTTC. It encodes CASSLGLLDYEQYF.

The chain combines TRBV7-6 with TRBJ1-4; 9 bases are shared with TRBD1. CDR1 and CDR2 from the germline V gene are SGHVS and FNYEAQ. V gave up 6 bases and J gave up 6 bases; unmatched junction bases: 8. CDR3 length: 15 residues. The CDR3 sequence: CASSSTGGADEKLFF. The CDR3, as DNA: TGTGCCAGCAGTTCTACAGGGGGCGCGGATGAAAAACTGTTTTTT.

V and J are TRBV4-2 and TRBJ2-5; TRBD2 matches 8 bases. J gave up 1 base and V 2 bases, and 9 bases lay outside the gene matches. The CDR3 is 17 residues long. Germline-derived CDR1 and CDR2 are LGHNA and YNFKEQ. The CDR3, as DNA: TGTGCCAGCAGCCAATCCTTCTCTACTAGCGGCCAAGAGACCCAGTACTTC. Translation gives CASSQSFSTSGQETQYF.

This chain connects TRBV29-1 to TRBJ2-7, with D possibly matching TRBD2 (7 bases). The CDR3 length is 14 residues. Germline CDR1 SQVTM, CDR2 ANQGSEA. V was shortened by 6 bases and J by 6 bases, with 21 bases between the two germline ends. CDR3 DNA sequence: TGCAGCGTGAGGGGGGGGCTGCGGGCGGGCGAGCAGTACTTC. This encodes CSVRGGLRAGEQYF.

V usage is TRBV12-3 or TRBV12-4 and J usage is TRBJ2-2; D uncertain. CDR3 length: 14 residues. Trimming shortened V by 3 bases and J by 1 base, and 6 bases separated the two germline ends. The CDR3 region is CASSFGVNTGELFF. For the CDR3, the DNA is TGTGCCAGCAGTTTCGGAGTGAACACCGGGGAGCTGTTTTTT.

This clonotype was counted only a few times. The rearrangement joins TRBV18 to TRBJ2-5; tentative D call: TRBD1 (6 bases). V lost 3 bases, J lost 5 bases, and 10 bases lay in between. The CDR3 covers 13 residues. The germline CDR1 and CDR2 sequences are KGHSH and LQKENI. In nucleotides, the CDR3 is TGTGCCAGCTCACCCCCAGGGGTGGAGACCCAGTACTTC. It yields the protein CASSPPGVETQYF.

The chain uses TRBV19 and TRBJ2-4, with TRBD1 identical over 8 bases. V was pared by 6 bases and J by 7 bases, with 5 bases of the junction left unmatched. CDR1 is LNHDA, CDR2 SQIVND, per germline (reference sequence). The CDR3 consists of 13 residues. The CDR3 DNA reads TGTGCCAGTAGCACTAACAGGGGGAACATTCAGTACTTC. Translating it yields CASSTNRGNIQYF.

The CDR3 bases are TGTGCCAGCAGCCCACAGGGTATGATGACTGGGGCCAACGTCCTGACTTTC. Amino acids: CASSPQGMMTGANVLTF. The chain uses TRBV27 and TRBJ2-6; the D gene is possibly TRBD1 (6 bases). V was pared by 6 bases and J by 2 bases, with 17 bases between. This CDR3 region has 17 residues. Germline V gene sequence: CDR1 MNHEY, CDR2 SMNVEV (reference sequence).

This clonotype appeared a few times. This chain uses TRBV7-9 with TRBJ1-6, with D possibly TRBD1 on 5 matching bases. Trimming shortened V by 4 bases and J by 7 bases, and 14 bases separated the two germline ends. Germline assignment: CDR1 SEHNR and CDR2 FQNEAQ (reference sequence). This CDR3 is 15 amino acids long. The CDR3 reads CASSSSGTVNSPLHF. CDR3 bases: TGTGCCAGCAGCTCCTCCGGGACGGTAAATTCACCCCTCCACTTT.

Turning to this clonotype: One junction end disagrees with the germline gene, perhaps due to a read error. V usage is TRBV20-1 and J usage is TRBJ1-2, with D maybe TRBD1 (5 bases). Germline loops: CDR1 DFQATT, CDR2 SNEGSKA (reference sequence). The CDR3 is 12 amino acids. The CDR3 spells CMPQLRGYGYTF. The CDR3 DNA is TGCATGCCACAACTTCGGGGCTATGGCTACACTTTC.

This clonotype appeared a single time. The chain couples TRBV20-1 to TRBJ2-7, with 9 bases that match TRBD2. With 0 bases clipped from V and 3 bases from J, the junction kept 6 bases outside the gene matches. CDR1 is DFQATT, CDR2 SNEGSKA, per germline (reference sequence). The CDR3 has 15 amino acids. CDR3 bases: TGCAGTGCTAGAGAGCGAGCGGGGGGAGGCTACGAGCAGTACTTC. Its protein product is CSARERAGGGYEQYF.